This T cell receptor beta chain was observed in a study of regulatory T cells in long-lasting Graves disease. Study-wide context: Over 5 years on antithyroid drugs plus positive TSH receptor antibodies marked Graves' disease as persistent. The study's findings and limits: Persistent disease preferred TRBV28, TRBJ1-2 and TRBJ2-5; new disease, TRBV20-1 and TRBJ2-1.

This clonotype was seen ten or more times. Its specificity is not known. The CDR3 has 11 amino acids. Trimming shortened V by 4 bases and J by 5 bases, and 5 bases separated the two germline ends. Relying on iRepertoire HTBI primers and Arm-PCR of CDR3 regions, the team built TCR beta libraries. TCRdb processed the multiplex PCR reads anew with MiXCR; each CDR3 protein has one entry. The table records about 340,000 distinct CDR3 sequences, roughly a fifth of them present only once. The time point is: persistent/refractory GD, antithyroid drugs over 5 years with positive TRAb. The TCR library was made from RNA that had been extracted from PBMCs in TRIzol. American Thyroid Association guidelines defined Graves' disease diagnosis. Patients were from an endocrinology department in Xi'an, China.

This specimen was peripheral blood mononuclear cells (PBMCs), taken when the disease was refractory, from a patient treated with antithyroid drugs. V and J are TRBV12-3 or TRBV12-4 and TRBJ2-5; D not certain. The source of this sequence is a female donor with Graves disease. The CDR3 DNA is TGTGCCAGCAGTTGGAAGGAGACCCAGTACTTC. Translation: CASSWKETQYF.